This T cell receptor (beta chain) was sequenced for a study of technical replicates of blood from a handful of donors. The CDR3 length is 16 residues. CDR1 SGHDT and CDR2 YYEEEE come from the germline V gene. The V end lost 3 bases, the J end lost 4 bases, and 17 bases lay between the germline ends. Clones were sequenced by immunoSEQ multiplex PCR, and TCRdb holds only the in-frame ones, with some missing. In the table there are around 83,000 clones, 85% to 95% of which are singletons. The receptor was isolated from a human donor in good health. The sample taken for sequencing was T cells isolated from PBMCs. This chain joins TRBV5-6 and TRBJ2-1; D is uncertain. The CDR3 loop reads CASSSVDDETYNEQFF. As DNA, the CDR3 is TGTGCCAGCAGCTCGGTCGATGACGAGACTTACAATGAGCAGTTCTTC.